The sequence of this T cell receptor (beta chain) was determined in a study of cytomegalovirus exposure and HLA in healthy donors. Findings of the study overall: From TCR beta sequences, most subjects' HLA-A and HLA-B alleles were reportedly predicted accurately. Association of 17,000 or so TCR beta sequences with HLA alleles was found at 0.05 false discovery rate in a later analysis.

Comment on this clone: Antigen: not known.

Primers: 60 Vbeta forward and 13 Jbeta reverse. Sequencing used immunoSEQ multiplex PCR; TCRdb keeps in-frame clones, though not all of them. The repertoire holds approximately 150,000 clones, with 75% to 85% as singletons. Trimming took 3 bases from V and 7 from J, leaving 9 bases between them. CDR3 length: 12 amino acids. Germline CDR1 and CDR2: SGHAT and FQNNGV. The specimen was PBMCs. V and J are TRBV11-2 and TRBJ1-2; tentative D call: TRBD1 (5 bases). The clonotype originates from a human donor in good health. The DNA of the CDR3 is TGTGCCAGCAGCTTCGACAGTCGTGGCTACACCTTC. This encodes CASSFDSRGYTF.